The next 18 T cell receptor beta chains were all read from a single sample in a study of blood T cells in healthy people across ages. A second PCR of roughly 6 to 12 cycles used a sample-barcoded 5' primer and a J-beta primer mix. TCRdb itself ran the 5' RACE reads through MiXCR, one entry per CDR3 protein. The repertoire holds hundreds of thousands of distinct CDR3 sequences, with around 20% as singletons. The sequencing input was blood. These receptors came from a man between 65 and 85 years old in good health.

The sample holds many counts of this clonotype. The rearrangement joins TRBV5-1 to TRBJ2-7; D uncertain. V gave up 1 base and J gave up 7 bases, with 12 bases separating them. Germline CDR1 and CDR2: SGHRS and YFSETQ. The CDR3 has 13 residues. As DNA, the CDR3 is TGCGCCAGCAGCTTGACTACTTCTTGGGAGCAGTACTTC. It codes for CASSLTTSWEQYF.

This clonotype occurred a few times. The V and J genes are TRBV7-9 and TRBJ2-7, with D unresolved. The length of the CDR3 is 15 residues. V was clipped by 5 bases and J by 0 bases, with 14 bases between them. The germline CDR1 and CDR2 sequences are SEHNR and FQNEAQ (reference sequence). Written as DNA, the CDR3 is TGTGCCAGCAGCCCAACCGGATTGGGCTCCTACGAGCAGTACTTC. This encodes CASSPTGLGSYEQYF. The variable domain in full, with the rest retrieved from reference TRBV7-9 and TRBJ2-7, is DTGVSQNPRHKITKRGQNVTFRCDPISEHNRLYWYRQTLGQGPEFLTYFQNEAQLEKSRLLSDRFSAERPKGSFSTLEIQRTEQGDSAMYLCASSPTGLGSYEQYFGPGTRLTVT.

The sample holds a few counts of this clonotype. The chain recombines TRBV19 with TRBJ2-2; possibly TRBD1 or TRBD2 for D (6 bases each). This CDR3 has 14 amino acids. V lost 7 bases, J lost 6 bases, and 15 bases lay in between. The germline V gene encodes CDR1 LNHDA and CDR2 SQIVND (reference sequence). CDR3 region: CASTPTGRSGELFF. DNA of the CDR3: TGTGCCAGTACCCCCACAGGGAGGTCCGGGGAGCTGTTTTTT.

This clonotype has more than one count but fewer than ten. The chain links TRBV5-1 to TRBJ2-7, with D maybe TRBD1 (6 bases). The CDR3 is made up of 14 amino acids. Looked up from germline, CDR1 is SGHRS and CDR2 is YFSETQ. The germline V and J ends were trimmed by 1 base and 6 bases, with 14 bases remaining between them. CDR3 residues: CASSLSGAVGEQYF. CDR3 nucleotide sequence: TGCGCCAGCAGCTTGTCAGGGGCCGTGGGCGAGCAGTACTTC. Full variable domain (missing parts from reference TRBV5-1 and TRBJ2-7): KAGVTQTPRYLIKTRGQQVTLSCSPISGHRSVSWYQQTPGQGLQFLFEYFSETQRNKGNFPGRFSGRQFSNSRSEMNVSTLELGDSALYLCASSLSGAVGEQYFGPGTRLTVT.

This clonotype has just a few counts. Germline and junction disagree at one end, which may indicate a read error. CDR3 loop: CASSRTSGISYEQCF. The CDR3 DNA reads as TGTGCCAGCAGTAGGACTAGCGGGATCTCCTACGAGCAGTGCTTC. This chain connects TRBV6-2 or TRBV6-3 to TRBJ2-7; TRBD2 agrees at 12 bases. The CDR3 is 15 amino acids. Germline-derived CDR1 and CDR2 are MNHEY and SVGEGT.

There are a few counts of this clonotype. The V call is TRBV20-1, the J call TRBJ2-5, with TRBD2 identical over 8 bases. The DNA end favors TRBJ2-1, so the J call may be wrong. The V gene's germline CDR1 is DFQATT and CDR2 SNEGSKA (reference sequence). The CDR3 loop spans 15 amino acids. Here the CDR3 reads CSARDHGTSLNEQFF. The CDR3 DNA sequence: TGCAGTGCTAGAGATCACGGGACTAGTTTGAATGAGCAGTTCTTC.

This clonotype occurred a few times. The chain uses TRBV5-4 and TRBJ2-2; 11 bases match TRBD1. V dropped 3 bases and J dropped 4; count of bases not matched to a gene: 2. This CDR3 is 15 amino acids long. Germline CDR1 is SGHNT and CDR2 is YYREEE (reference sequence). CDR3 sequence reads: CASSSDRGLTGELFF. The CDR3 region has the DNA TGTGCCAGCAGCTCGGACAGGGGGCTCACCGGGGAGCTGTTTTTT. Filled out from reference TRBV5-4 and TRBJ2-2, the complete variable domain reads ETGVTQSPTHLIKTRGQQVTLRCSSQSGHNTVSWYQQALGQGPQFIFQYYREEENGRGNFPPRFSGLQFPNYSSELNVNALELDDSALYLCASSSDRGLTGELFFGEGSRLTVL.

In its sample, this clonotype was seen a few times. This CDR3 reads CACKTSGGSYNEQFF. The DNA of the CDR3 is TGTGCCTGCAAGACTAGCGGGGGCTCCTACAATGAGCAGTTCTTC. The chain couples TRBV30 to TRBJ2-1, with 12 bases matching TRBD2. Unmatched junction bases numbered 3, after V lost 6 bases and J lost 0 bases. This CDR3 has 15 residues. Germline V gives CDR1 GTSNPN, CDR2 SVGIG (reference sequence).

The chain carries TRBV7-9 and TRBJ2-3; D not resolved. The CDR3 sequence is 17 residues long. In germline, CDR1 is SEHNR, CDR2 FQNEAQ (reference sequence). V dropped 5 bases and J dropped 1 base, with 19 bases sitting between them. The CDR3 nucleotides read TGTGCCAGCAGCCCAGAAAACCTAGAAATGGGCACAGATACGCAGTATTTT. It encodes CASSPENLEMGTDTQYF.

CDR3 protein: CASSQNQRKDTQYF. In DNA form, the CDR3 reads TGCGCCAGCAGCCAAAACCAAAGGAAAGATACGCAGTATTTT. The chain combines TRBV4-1 with TRBJ2-3; D is uncertain. The CDR3 is made up of 14 amino acids. Germline lookup yields CDR1 MGHRA and CDR2 YSYEKL. Trimming removed 2 bases at V and 5 bases at J, with 11 bases between.

In its sample, this clonotype was seen a few times. The chain employs TRBV6-5 and TRBJ2-7, with TRBD2 identical over 8 bases. The CDR3 loop spans 16 amino acids. Germline-derived CDR1 and CDR2 are MNHEY and SVGAGI. The V segment lost 0 bases and the J segment 6 bases; nucleotides outside the gene matches: 10. In nucleotides, the CDR3 is TGTGCCAGCAGTTACTCTTTAGCGGGGCATAGAGGCGAGCAGTACTTC. It is translated as CASSYSLAGHRGEQYF.

The CDR3 nucleotides are TGTGCCAGCAGAACTAGCGGGGCTAACACCGGGGAGCTGTTTTTT. Translating gives CASRTSGANTGELFF. This chain connects TRBV2 to TRBJ2-2, with TRBD2 matching over 10 bases. CDR3 length: 15 residues. The germline V gene has CDR1 SNHLY and CDR2 FYNNEI. J was trimmed by 2 bases and V by 6 bases; bases with no gene match: 3.

This clonotype was observed a handful of times. The V call is TRBV12-3 or TRBV12-4, the J call TRBJ2-7, with 10 nucleotides matching TRBD2. The closer fit of TRBJ2-1 to the DNA end suggests the J call may be wrong. CDR3 length equals 12 residues. For the CDR3, the DNA is TGTGCCAGCGGACTAGCGGACAATGAGCAGTTCTTC. This codes for CASGLADNEQFF.

With regard to this clonotype: A read error may account for a junction end that differs from germline. This rearrangement joins TRBV6-2 or TRBV6-3 to TRBJ2-5; D gene uncertain. Germline CDR1 reads MNHEY; CDR2 reads SVGEGT. This CDR3 is built from 12 residues. The CDR3 DNA follows: TGTGCCAGCAGCCCGGAAACCGCGAGTCCGTTCTTC. Protein product: CASSPETASPFF.

The gene calls are TRBV3-1 and TRBJ2-4; TRBD2 matches 7 bases. Germline loops: CDR1 LGHDT, CDR2 YNNKEL (reference sequence). The length of the CDR3 is 15 residues. J lost 3 bases, V lost 4 bases, and 6 bases had no gene match. The CDR3 DNA follows: TGTGCCAGCAGCCGAGGGGCTAGCGGCAAAAACATTCAGTACTTC. As protein: CASSRGASGKNIQYF.

The rearrangement uses TRBV7-8 and TRBJ1-3; D is ambiguous. Germline CDR1 and CDR2: SGHVS and FQNEAQ. Trimming stripped 8 bases from V and 2 bases from J, with 7 bases between. The CDR3 contains 12 residues. Here the CDR3 reads CASGLPGNTIYF. The DNA of the CDR3 is TGTGCCAGCGGCCTACCTGGAAACACCATATATTTT.

This clonotype was detected many times. This chain connects TRBV4-3 to TRBJ2-7, with D tentatively TRBD2 (5 bases). Germline CDR1 is LGHNA and CDR2 is YSLEER. With 4 bases removed from V and 0 bases from J, the gap between germline ends came to 13 bases. The CDR3 totals 15 residues. This chain's CDR3 is CASSLLGGASYEQYF. In DNA, the CDR3 is TGCGCCAGCAGCCTCCTCGGAGGAGCCTCCTACGAGCAGTACTTC.

The chain has TRBV2 and TRBJ2-2; D is uncertain. The CDR3 has 14 residues. V shed 1 base and J shed 1 base, with 4 bases lying between them. The germline CDR1 and CDR2 sequences are SNHLY and FYNNEI. The CDR3 here is CASSEGVNTGELFF. The CDR3 DNA is TGTGCCAGCAGTGAAGGGGTGAACACCGGGGAGCTGTTTTTT. Full variable domain (rest looked up from reference TRBV2 and TRBJ2-2): EPEVTQTPSHQVTQMGQEVILRCVPISNHLYFYWYRQILGQKVEFLVSFYNNEISEKSEIFDDQFSVERPDGSNFTLKIRSTKLEDSAMYFCASSEGVNTGELFFGEGSRLTVL.